A selection of T cell receptor beta chains follows, all from one sample in a study of T cell clonotyping in hematopoietic cell transplantation. Sequencing was performed with immunoSEQ multiplex PCR; in TCRdb, only in-frame clones are kept and a portion is missing. The sample lists around 7,000 clones, about 94% occurring once. Sequencing used peripheral blood mononuclear cells, obtained 30 days after allogeneic stem cell transplant. Source of these receptors: a male patient aged 60 to 75 who had an allogeneic stem cell transplant from an unrelated donor, so T cells may come from the graft donor. Some clones in this sample may be carry-over from other donors' samples. The CDR3 runs from the conserved cysteine through the conserved F or W. Each record gives: J gene, D gene, clone size, V gene, CDR3 DNA, CDR3 protein. A D gene is named only where the DNA matches it firmly. Clone size is not always given. Where it is, it says once, few, many or a class for expanded clones.

j_gene: TRBJ1-1
d_gene: NA
abundance: NA
v_gene: TRBV27
CDR3nt: TGTGCCAGCAGTAAACCCCCCCGAGTCCCTGGGGGTTACACTGAAGCTTTCTTT
CDR3aa: CASSKPPRVPGGYTEAFF

j_gene: TRBJ2-7
d_gene: NA
abundance: NA
v_gene: TRBV5-6
CDR3nt: TGTGCCAGCTCCAAGCCTTCTGTGGGAGTCTTAGGTGAGCAGTACTTC
CDR3aa: CASSKPSVGVLGEQYF

j_gene: TRBJ2-1
d_gene: TRBD2
abundance: NA
v_gene: TRBV7-9
CDR3nt: TGTGCCAGCAGCCCCTTGGCGGGAGGGAATGAGCAGTTCTTC
CDR3aa: CASSPLAGGNEQFF

j_gene: TRBJ2-7
d_gene: NA
abundance: NA
v_gene: TRBV29-1
CDR3nt: TGCAGCGCGAGCGGGCAAGGCGAGCAGTACTTC
CDR3aa: CSASGQGEQYF

j_gene: TRBJ2-3
d_gene: TRBD2
abundance: NA
v_gene: TRBV28
CDR3nt: TGTGCCAGCAGCCGCGGGAGTGCGAGCACAGATACGCAGTATTTT
CDR3aa: CASSRGSASTDTQYF

j_gene: TRBJ2-7
d_gene: NA
abundance: NA
v_gene: TRBV18
CDR3nt: TGTGCCAGCTCACCGGACAGACTCTACGAGCAGTACTTC
CDR3aa: CASSPDRLYEQYF

j_gene: TRBJ2-3
d_gene: NA
abundance: NA
v_gene: TRBV5-1
CDR3nt: TGCGCCAGCAGCTTGACCCAAGATTCGACAGGTTTCCGCACAGATACGCAGTATTTT
CDR3aa: CASSLTQDSTGFRTDTQYF

j_gene: TRBJ1-1
d_gene: TRBD1
abundance: NA
v_gene: TRBV27
CDR3nt: TGTGCCAGCAGTACTTGGACAGGGGCCTTGAACACTGAAGCTTTCTTT
CDR3aa: CASSTWTGALNTEAFF

j_gene: TRBJ1-5
d_gene: NA
abundance: NA
v_gene: TRBV7-8
CDR3nt: TGTGCCAGCAGCGCGTACGGCGCCCAGCATTTT
CDR3aa: CASSAYGAQHF

j_gene: TRBJ2-1
d_gene: TRBD2
abundance: NA
v_gene: TRBV9
CDR3nt: TGTGCCAGCAGCGCAGAGGGACTAGCGGATTACAATGAGCAGTTCTTC
CDR3aa: CASSAEGLADYNEQFF

j_gene: TRBJ1-1
d_gene: NA
abundance: NA
v_gene: TRBV7-9
CDR3nt: TGTGCCAGCAGCTTCGACAGGACGGTTTTTGAAGCTTTCTTT
CDR3aa: CASSFDRTVFEAFF

j_gene: TRBJ2-7
d_gene: NA
abundance: NA
v_gene: TRBV4-1
CDR3nt: TGCGCCAGCAGCCAACTCCCCTTGATTTTAGCGTCACCCTACGAGCAGTACTTC
CDR3aa: CASSQLPLILASPYEQYF

j_gene: TRBJ1-3
d_gene: NA
abundance: once
v_gene: TRBV1
CDR3nt: TGCACCAGCAGCCTAGTCCCGGGACAGGGGGACTTGGGTGGAAACACCATATATTTT
CDR3aa: CTSSLVPGQGDLGGNTIYF

j_gene: TRBJ2-3
d_gene: TRBD2
abundance: NA
v_gene: TRBV5-1
CDR3nt: TGCGCCAGCAGCTACCTAGCGGGCCAAGATACGCAGTATTTT
CDR3aa: CASSYLAGQDTQYF

j_gene: TRBJ1-1
d_gene: TRBD1
abundance: NA
v_gene: TRBV7-3
CDR3nt: TGTGCCAGCAGCGCAGCCGGGACAGGGCCAGCTTTCTTT
CDR3aa: CASSAAGTGPAFF

j_gene: TRBJ2-7
d_gene: NA
abundance: NA
v_gene: TRBV6-5
CDR3nt: TGTGCCAGCAGTTACCGTCTCCCTGGACTGGAAGAGCAGTACTTC
CDR3aa: CASSYRLPGLEEQYF

j_gene: TRBJ2-3
d_gene: NA
abundance: NA
v_gene: TRBV7-2
CDR3nt: TGTGCCAGCAGCTTATGGGGTGGTGACACAGATACGCAGTATTTT
CDR3aa: CASSLWGGDTDTQYF

j_gene: TRBJ1-3
d_gene: NA
abundance: NA
v_gene: TRBV7-3
CDR3nt: TGTGCCAGCAGCAGGGGGACCCCACTCTCTGGAAACACCATATATTTT
CDR3aa: CASSRGTPLSGNTIYF

j_gene: TRBJ1-3
d_gene: TRBD1
abundance: NA
v_gene: TRBV4-3
CDR3nt: TGCGCCAGCAGCCAAGCCGGGACAGGCTCTGGAAACACCATATATTTT
CDR3aa: CASSQAGTGSGNTIYF

j_gene: TRBJ2-2
d_gene: NA
abundance: NA
v_gene: TRBV25-1
CDR3nt: TGTGCCAGCAGTACACCAGGGGACGGGGAGCTGTTTTTT
CDR3aa: CASSTPGDGELFF

j_gene: TRBJ2-7
d_gene: NA
abundance: NA
v_gene: TRBV7-9
CDR3nt: TGTGCCAGCAGCTTAGCGCAGGTCATCCACTCCTACGAGCAGTACTTC
CDR3aa: CASSLAQVIHSYEQYF

j_gene: TRBJ1-2
d_gene: TRBD1
abundance: NA
v_gene: TRBV28
CDR3nt: TGTGCCAGCAGTCTAGGGACAGGGTATGGCTACACCTTC
CDR3aa: CASSLGTGYGYTF

j_gene: TRBJ2-1
d_gene: NA
abundance: once
v_gene: TRBV6-6
CDR3nt: TGTGCCAGCAGTTACAGGAGAGAGAGCTACAATGAGCAGTTCTTC
CDR3aa: CASSYRRESYNEQFF

j_gene: TRBJ1-1
d_gene: TRBD1
abundance: NA
v_gene: TRBV23-1
CDR3nt: TGCGCCAGCAGTCAAATCCGGGACAGGGGGCGTGAAGCTTTCTTT
CDR3aa: CASSQIRDRGREAFF

j_gene: TRBJ2-5
d_gene: NA
abundance: NA
v_gene: TRBV2
CDR3nt: TGTGCCAGCAGTCCCCTCCCCCAGCGAGCCCAGTACTTC
CDR3aa: CASSPLPQRAQYF

j_gene: TRBJ2-1
d_gene: TRBD2
abundance: once
v_gene: TRBV10-3
CDR3nt: TGTGCCACCAGAGTCGAGGGAGGGCTTACCAATGAGCAGTTCTTC
CDR3aa: CATRVEGGLTNEQFF

j_gene: TRBJ2-7
d_gene: NA
abundance: NA
v_gene: TRBV14
CDR3nt: TGTGCCAGCAGCCAAGATCTGGGTATTGAGCAGTACTTC
CDR3aa: CASSQDLGIEQYF

j_gene: TRBJ1-1
d_gene: NA
abundance: NA
v_gene: TRBV5-1
CDR3nt: TGCGCCAGCAGCTCTGGTTACACTGAAGCTTTCTTT
CDR3aa: CASSSGYTEAFF

j_gene: TRBJ2-3
d_gene: TRBD2
abundance: NA
v_gene: TRBV9
CDR3nt: TGTGCCAGCAGCGTAGCGGGAGGGGGGATCCTCACAGATACGCAGTATTTT
CDR3aa: CASSVAGGGILTDTQYF

j_gene: TRBJ2-3
d_gene: TRBD2
abundance: NA
v_gene: TRBV4-1
CDR3nt: TGCGCCAGCAGCCATACTAGCGGGAGGACAGATACGCAGTATTTT
CDR3aa: CASSHTSGRTDTQYF

j_gene: TRBJ2-1
d_gene: TRBD1
abundance: NA
v_gene: TRBV28
CDR3nt: TGTGCCAGCAGTTTATCGACAGGGTGGGTCGATGAGCAGTTCTTC
CDR3aa: CASSLSTGWVDEQFF

j_gene: TRBJ1-1
d_gene: TRBD1
abundance: NA
v_gene: TRBV18
CDR3nt: TGTGCCAGCTCAATGGACAGGGGGAACACTGAAGCTTTCTTT
CDR3aa: CASSMDRGNTEAFF

j_gene: TRBJ2-3
d_gene: TRBD2
abundance: NA
v_gene: TRBV25-1
CDR3nt: TGTGCCAGCAGTGGGATTTCTAGCGGGAGCCCACGCACAGATACGCAGTATTTT
CDR3aa: CASSGISSGSPRTDTQYF

j_gene: TRBJ1-1
d_gene: NA
abundance: once
v_gene: TRBV4-1
CDR3nt: TGCGCCAGCCTGGGCGTGAACACTGAAGCTTTCTTT
CDR3aa: CASLGVNTEAFF

j_gene: TRBJ1-1
d_gene: NA
abundance: NA
v_gene: TRBV19
CDR3nt: TGTGCCAGTAGTCTCCTCCCCGTCGGGACTGGGGACACTGAAGCTTTCTTT
CDR3aa: CASSLLPVGTGDTEAFF

j_gene: TRBJ2-1
d_gene: TRBD2
abundance: once
v_gene: TRBV29-1
CDR3nt: TGCAGCGTTGAAGGTAGCGGGAGGGCCGGGACCTACAATGAGCAGTTCTTC
CDR3aa: CSVEGSGRAGTYNEQFF

j_gene: TRBJ2-1
d_gene: NA
abundance: NA
v_gene: TRBV28
CDR3nt: TGTGCCAGCAGTAATGCGGGCCCGTCCTACAATGAGCAGTTCTTC
CDR3aa: CASSNAGPSYNEQFF

j_gene: TRBJ1-2
d_gene: NA
abundance: once
v_gene: TRBV5-1
CDR3nt: TGCGCCAGCAGCCCCGGGGAGGGCGGTATTGGGTATGGCTACACCTTC
CDR3aa: CASSPGEGGIGYGYTF

j_gene: TRBJ1-3
d_gene: TRBD1
abundance: NA
v_gene: TRBV28
CDR3nt: TGTGCCAGCAGTATGGGACAGGGGTCCCCGACAGGAAACACCATATATTTT
CDR3aa: CASSMGQGSPTGNTIYF

j_gene: TRBJ1-1
d_gene: NA
abundance: NA
v_gene: TRBV28
CDR3nt: TGTGCCACCACAGGGTTTAACACTGAAGCTTTCTTT
CDR3aa: CATTGFNTEAFF

j_gene: TRBJ2-3
d_gene: TRBD2
abundance: NA
v_gene: TRBV7-9
CDR3nt: TGTGCCAGCAGCTTCCGGACTAGCGGTTCCACAGATACGCAGTATTTT
CDR3aa: CASSFRTSGSTDTQYF

j_gene: TRBJ2-5
d_gene: TRBD1
abundance: once
v_gene: TRBV7-2
CDR3nt: TGTGCCAGCAGCTCAGCAAGGACAGGGAGGGAGACCCAGTACTTC
CDR3aa: CASSSARTGRETQYF

j_gene: TRBJ2-7
d_gene: NA
abundance: NA
v_gene: TRBV19
CDR3nt: TGTGCCAGTAGTATCACCGGGACGACCTACGAGCAGTACTTC
CDR3aa: CASSITGTTYEQYF

j_gene: TRBJ2-1
d_gene: TRBD2
abundance: NA
v_gene: TRBV11-2
CDR3nt: TGTGCCAGCAGCTTTGATCCCCCGGGACTAGCGGGTAAGAACAATGAGCAGTTCTTC
CDR3aa: CASSFDPPGLAGKNNEQFF

j_gene: TRBJ1-5
d_gene: NA
abundance: NA
v_gene: TRBV27
CDR3nt: TGTGCCAGCGGGGCAGCGAATCAGCCCCAGCATTTT
CDR3aa: CASGAANQPQHF

j_gene: TRBJ2-3
d_gene: TRBD2
abundance: NA
v_gene: TRBV11-3
CDR3nt: TGTGCCAGCAGCACCGGACTAGCGAGGTCCACAGATACGCAGTATTTT
CDR3aa: CASSTGLARSTDTQYF

j_gene: TRBJ2-1
d_gene: NA
abundance: NA
v_gene: TRBV5-4
CDR3nt: TGTGCCAGCAGCAGGGACTTAGGGCCTTACAATGAGCAGTTCTTC
CDR3aa: CASSRDLGPYNEQFF

j_gene: TRBJ2-1
d_gene: TRBD2
abundance: once
v_gene: TRBV5-8
CDR3nt: TGTGCCAGCAGGGGACTAGCGGGACTTGGTGAGCAGTTCTTC
CDR3aa: CASRGLAGLGEQFF

j_gene: TRBJ1-1
d_gene: NA
abundance: NA
v_gene: TRBV5-4
CDR3nt: TGTGCCAGCAGCTTACTTTTGGGGAACACTGAAGCTTTCTTT
CDR3aa: CASSLLLGNTEAFF

j_gene: TRBJ1-2
d_gene: NA
abundance: NA
v_gene: TRBV5-6
CDR3nt: TGTGCCAGCAGCAACCGCCGGGTCAACTATGGCTACACCTTC
CDR3aa: CASSNRRVNYGYTF

j_gene: TRBJ2-3
d_gene: TRBD2
abundance: NA
v_gene: TRBV7-9
CDR3nt: TGTGCCAGCAGCTTCGGACTAGCGGGGATCACAGATACGCAGTATTTT
CDR3aa: CASSFGLAGITDTQYF

j_gene: TRBJ2-7
d_gene: NA
abundance: few
v_gene: TRBV28
CDR3nt: TGTGCCAGCAGCCGGCGGGCCTTGTTAGGCGAGCAGTACTTC
CDR3aa: CASSRRALLGEQYF

j_gene: TRBJ1-2
d_gene: NA
abundance: NA
v_gene: TRBV6-5
CDR3nt: TGTGCCAGCAGTAGAACCAGGGACTATGGCTACACCTTC
CDR3aa: CASSRTRDYGYTF

j_gene: TRBJ2-7
d_gene: TRBD2
abundance: NA
v_gene: TRBV5-1
CDR3nt: TGCGCCAGCAGCTTGGGTGGAGCGGGAGGGCCCTACGAGCAGTACTTC
CDR3aa: CASSLGGAGGPYEQYF